This TCR beta chain was documented in a study of vaccination effects on CD4 cells after COVID-19. Study-level information: Specimens were obtained from a couple of convalescent patients 16 days and one week prior to vaccination. Whole-study findings and limits: New vaccine-induced clones dominated post-vaccine spike-reactive clones in convalescents. The study, lacking early post-infection timepoints, had few convalescent patients.

Viral peptide pool expansion of antigen-specific CD4+ T cells preceded sequencing in the ViraFEST assay. At the end of 10 days of culture, CD4+ T cells were isolated. This person caught SARS-CoV-2 sometime from March to December 2020, and PCR testing confirmed the infection. For each well, two million PBMC were cultured with 10 IU/ml IL-2 and around 9 ug/ml peptides. Generated by immunoSEQ multiplex PCR, the TCRdb table keeps only in-frame clones and is missing some. The sample shows 20,000 or so clones, around 74% of them seen only once. The V end was cut by 2 bases, the J end by 0 bases, with 7 bases between. In germline, CDR1 is SQVTM, CDR2 ANQGSEA. This CDR3 has 13 amino acids. With regard to this clone: Its antigen is currently unknown.

The rearrangement joins TRBV29-1 to TRBJ1-1; no firm D call. This TCR derives from a human donor who had a prior SARS-CoV-2 infection. The specimen comprised CD4+ T cells from PBMCs cultured with SARS-CoV-2 spike peptides, sampled before COVID-19 vaccination. This CDR3 is CSVERIMNTEAFF. In nucleotides, the CDR3 is TGCAGCGTTGAACGGATCATGAACACTGAAGCTTTCTTT. Complete variable domain (other parts from reference TRBV29-1 and TRBJ1-1): SAVISQKPSRDICQRGTSLTIQCQVDSQVTMMFWYRQQPGQSLTLIATANQGSEATYESGFVIDKFPISRPNLTFSTLTVSNMSPEDSSIYLCSVERIMNTEAFFGQGTRLTVV.